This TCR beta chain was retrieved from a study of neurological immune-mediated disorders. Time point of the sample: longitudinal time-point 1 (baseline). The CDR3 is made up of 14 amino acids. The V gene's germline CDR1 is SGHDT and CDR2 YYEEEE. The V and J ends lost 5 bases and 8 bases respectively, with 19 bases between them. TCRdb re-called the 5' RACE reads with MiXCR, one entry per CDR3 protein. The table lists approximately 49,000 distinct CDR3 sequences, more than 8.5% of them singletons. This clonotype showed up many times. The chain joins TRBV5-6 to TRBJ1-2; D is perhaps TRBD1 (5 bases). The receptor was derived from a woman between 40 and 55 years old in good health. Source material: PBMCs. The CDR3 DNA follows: TGTGCCAGCAGTACCGCCTTAAGTAGGGACGGCTACACCTTC. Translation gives CASSTALSRDGYTF.